The 20 T cell receptor beta chains listed next were all sequenced from one sample in a study of cytotoxic CD8 clonotypes in ibrutinib-treated CLL. Clones were sequenced by immunoSEQ multiplex PCR, and TCRdb holds only the in-frame ones, with some missing. The repertoire holds approximately 40,000 clones, with roughly three quarters as singletons. The source material was PBMCs, sampled at disease progression, from a patient treated with ibrutinib. All receptors come from a human donor with chronic lymphocytic leukemia.

This clone was counted a single time. This chain's CDR3 is CASSFQRTYEQYF. The CDR3 DNA reads TGTGCCAGCAGTTTCCAGCGGACCTACGAGCAGTACTTC. The rearrangement joins TRBV27 to TRBJ2-7; possibly TRBD2 for D (5 bases). CDR3 length: 13 residues. CDR1 MNHEY and CDR2 SMNVEV come from the germline V gene (reference sequence). Trimming cost V 3 bases and J 2 bases, with 8 bases left between them.

This sequence joins TRBV2 and TRBJ2-1; 7 bases agree with TRBD1. The trim removed 4 bases at V and 5 bases at J, leaving 8 bases unmatched. The germline CDR1 and CDR2 sequences are SNHLY and FYNNEI. The CDR3 length is 15 residues. The CDR3, as DNA: TGTGCCAGCAGTGGGGGACAGCACTGGGACAATGAGCAGTTCTTC. Protein product: CASSGGQHWDNEQFF.

The chain employs TRBV4-1 and TRBJ2-5, with 7 positions matching TRBD2. V lost 1 base to trimming and J lost 5 bases; unmatched junction nucleotides: 10. CDR3 length equals 16 residues. The germline V gene has CDR1 MGHRA and CDR2 YSYEKL. The CDR3 protein is CASSQVGGVVRETQYF. Here the CDR3 DNA reads TGCGCCAGCAGCCAAGTGGGGGGGGTGGTTAGGGAGACCCAGTACTTC.

This clone turned up a few times. The rearrangement links TRBV9 to TRBJ2-7; D gene uncertain. V shed 1 base and J shed 7 bases, with 6 bases lying between them. The CDR3 covers 11 residues. CDR1 and CDR2 (germline): SGDLS, YYNGEE. The CDR3 spells CASSVPGEQYF. In nucleotides, the CDR3 is TGTGCCAGCAGCGTACCCGGTGAGCAGTACTTC.

V gene TRBV7-9 combines with J gene TRBJ2-1; 9 bases fit TRBD2. Germline CDR1 is SEHNR and CDR2 is FQNEAQ (reference sequence). The V and J ends lost 5 bases and 0 bases, in that order; junction bases with no gene match: 2. CDR3 length: 15 residues. The CDR3 protein is CASSISGSSYNEQFF. The CDR3 nucleotides are TGTGCCAGCAGCATTAGCGGGAGCTCCTACAATGAGCAGTTCTTC. Together with reference TRBV7-9 and TRBJ2-1, the CDR3 gives the full variable domain: DTGVSQNPRHKITKRGQNVTFRCDPISEHNRLYWYRQTLGQGPEFLTYFQNEAQLEKSRLLSDRFSAERPKGSFSTLEIQRTEQGDSAMYLCASSISGSSYNEQFFGPGTRLTVL.

The chain employs TRBV19 and TRBJ1-3; 7 bases fit TRBD1. Losses at the gene ends were 5 bases for V and 4 bases for J; bases not matched to a gene: 2. Germline CDR1 reads LNHDA; CDR2 reads SQIVND (reference sequence). The CDR3 totals 13 residues. The DNA of the CDR3 is TGTGCCAGTAGTGTGGACAGGGGAAACACCATATATTTT. Translation gives CASSVDRGNTIYF.

J is TRBJ1-5 and V is TRBV10-3, with 9 positions matching TRBD1. V shed 3 bases and J 6 bases; nucleotides not matched to a gene: 3. CDR1 is ENHRY, CDR2 SYGVKD, per germline. CDR3 length equals 14 residues. As DNA, the CDR3 is TGTGCCATCAGTGAAAGACAGGGGGGTCAGCCCCAGCATTTT. Translation gives CAISERQGGQPQHF.

This chain connects TRBV4-1 to TRBJ2-3, with D possibly TRBD2 on 6 matching bases. V lost 2 bases and J lost 12, with 15 bases in between. CDR1 is MGHRA, CDR2 YSYEKL, per germline. This CDR3 has 13 amino acids. The CDR3 bases are TGCGCCAGCAGCCAAACCAGGGAGGTAATACAGTATTTT. Protein product: CASSQTREVIQYF.

The chain uses TRBV5-6 and TRBJ2-5; D ambiguous. V was cut by 3 bases and J by 2 bases, with 2 bases left in between. Germline CDR1 is SGHDT and CDR2 is YYEEEE. This CDR3 is 11 amino acids long. In DNA form, the CDR3 reads TGTGCCAGCAGCTCACAAGAGACCCAGTACTTC. It is translated as CASSSQETQYF.

V gene TRBV19 combines with J gene TRBJ2-3, with unresolved D. Deletions cut 8 bases from V and 1 base from J, with 7 bases between. Germline values: CDR1 LNHDA, CDR2 SQIVND (reference sequence). The length of the CDR3 is 12 residues. The CDR3, as DNA: TGTGCCAGTGGGGATCGCACAGATACGCAGTATTTT. Protein sequence: CASGDRTDTQYF.

This sequence joins TRBV19 and TRBJ1-1; D may be TRBD1 (5 bases). V was trimmed by 4 bases and J by 0 bases, leaving 12 bases between them. This CDR3 contains 15 residues. Germline lookup yields CDR1 LNHDA and CDR2 SQIVND (reference sequence). This CDR3 is CASSNGEGMNTEAFF. DNA for the CDR3: TGTGCCAGTAGTAACGGGGAGGGGATGAACACTGAAGCTTTCTTT.

The chain employs TRBV5-8 and TRBJ1-2, with TRBD1 identical over 7 bases. The CDR3 covers 15 residues. Unmatched junction bases numbered 10, after V lost 0 bases and J lost 8 bases. In germline, CDR1 is SGHTS, CDR2 YDEGEE. CDR3 sequence (DNA): TGTGCCAGCAGCTTGGGAACAGGGGCCCCGGAAGGCTACACCTTC. Encoded protein: CASSLGTGAPEGYTF.

This chain links TRBV6-6 with TRBJ1-1, with 7 bases matching TRBD1. The V segment lost 6 bases and the J segment 4 bases; nucleotides outside the gene matches: 11. The CDR3 runs 15 residues. Germline CDR1 MNHNY, CDR2 SVGAGI (reference sequence). The CDR3 here is CASRPPGGGATEAFF. DNA for the CDR3: TGTGCCAGCAGACCCCCAGGGGGAGGGGCCACTGAAGCTTTCTTT.

The genes are TRBV5-1 and TRBJ2-1; unclear D gene. The CDR3 is 15 residues long. Looked up from germline, CDR1 is SGHRS and CDR2 is YFSETQ. Trimming took off 5 bases at V and 8 bases at J, with 20 bases between the two ends. The CDR3 loop is CASSLGVASGHEQFF. CDR3 coding DNA: TGCGCCAGCAGTCTCGGCGTGGCCTCTGGGCATGAGCAGTTCTTC.

The chain links TRBV6-5 to TRBJ2-2; D is unresolved. Germline V gene data show CDR1 as MNHEY and CDR2 as SVGAGI. The CDR3 consists of 13 residues. Trimming stripped 8 bases from V and 1 base from J, with 8 bases between. CDR3 nucleotide sequence: TGTGCCAGCTCCGGCGTGAACACCGGGGAGCTGTTTTTT. It encodes CASSGVNTGELFF.

The V gene is TRBV14, the J gene TRBJ2-5; D remains unclear. This CDR3 is built from 14 residues. Between the trimmed V and J ends, which lost 5 bases and 4 bases, there was a span of 14 bases. CDR1 SGHDN and CDR2 FVKESK come from the germline V gene. The CDR3 sequence is CASSYGSGRETQYF. Written as DNA, the CDR3 is TGTGCCAGCAGCTACGGGTCAGGCCGAGAGACCCAGTACTTC.

J is TRBJ1-5 and V is TRBV5-5; 8 positions agree with TRBD1. J gave up 7 bases and V 4 bases, and 10 bases lay outside the gene matches. Germline V CDR1 and CDR2: SGHKS, YYEKEE (reference sequence). The CDR3 covers 15 residues. The CDR3 protein is CASSNDRGRGQPQHF. The CDR3, as DNA: TGTGCCAGCAGCAATGACAGGGGTAGAGGGCAGCCCCAGCATTTT.

The V and J genes are TRBV14 and TRBJ1-6; no firm D call. V was pared by 0 bases and J by 0 bases, with 9 bases between. The CDR3 loop spans 17 amino acids. Germline assignment: CDR1 SGHDN and CDR2 FVKESK. The CDR3 reads CASSQDRAVSYNSPLHF. Here the CDR3 DNA reads TGTGCCAGCAGCCAAGATAGGGCGGTCTCCTATAATTCACCCCTCCACTTT.

The V and J genes are TRBV7-6 and TRBJ1-2; no reliable D call. Looked up from germline, CDR1 is SGHVS and CDR2 is FNYEAQ. The V gene lost 3 bases and the J gene lost 1 base, with 9 bases spanning the gap. This CDR3 region has 14 residues. The CDR3 sequence is CASSFGVGNYGYTF. Written as DNA, the CDR3 is TGTGCCAGCAGCTTCGGGGTCGGTAACTATGGCTACACCTTC.

The chain joins TRBV7-6 to TRBJ1-2; a possible D gene is TRBD1 (5 bases). The CDR3 length is 13 residues. Germline V gene lookup returns CDR1 SGHVS and CDR2 FNYEAQ. Trimming took 4 bases from V and 4 from J, leaving 10 bases between them. The chain's CDR3 is CASSSGGFYGYTF. The CDR3 DNA reads as TGTGCCAGCAGCTCGGGGGGGTTCTATGGCTACACCTTC.